The present entry profiles one T cell receptor beta chain with its context. Its antigen is undetermined. Trimming took off 1 base at V and 1 base at J, with 4 bases between the two ends. Germline-derived CDR1 and CDR2 are SQVTM and ANQGSEA. This CDR3 has 13 amino acids. This sample stems from a study of T cell repertoires in cytomegalovirus infection. Study-level background: CMV epitopes that were recently identified and HLA-C-restricted were used alongside well-studied HLA-B-restricted ones. Based on public TCR beta signatures, there were indications of CMV infection and of a matching HLA type. Broader study findings: The ex vivo response was dominated by HLA-C-restricted CMV-specific TCR beta clonotypes.

Each CDR3 protein gets one entry after TCRdb re-called the reads with MiXCR. The data hold around 800,000 distinct CDR3 sequences, with around a third observed a single time. The origin of this receptor is a human donor in good health (CMV status not recorded). Some clones in this sample may be carry-over from other donors' samples. Specimen: cultured CD8+ T cells from PBMCs, collected from culture after CMV antigen stimulation. The genes are TRBV29-1 and TRBJ2-2; D gene unclear. This CDR3 is CSVEGENTGELFF. CDR3 coding DNA: TGCAGCGTTGAAGGGGAGAACACCGGGGAGCTGTTTTTT.